This T cell receptor beta chain was recovered during a study of T cell repertoires in cytomegalovirus infection. From the reads, TCRdb called clonotypes with MiXCR, one entry per CDR3 protein. This sample has roughly 500,000 distinct CDR3 sequences, with roughly 12% found just once. V lost 6 bases, J lost 1 base, and 19 bases lay in between. This CDR3 spans 18 amino acids. The TCR was taken from a human donor in good health (CMV status not recorded). Some clones in this sample may be carry-over from other donors' samples. The chain links TRBV12-3 or TRBV12-4 to TRBJ1-6; perhaps TRBD1 as D (5 bases). Sequencing was performed on PBMCs. CDR3 DNA: TGTGCCAGCAGACTCAACAGGTATTGGGGTTCCTATAATTCACCCCTCCACTTT. This sequence encodes CASRLNRYWGSYNSPLHF.